The clone carrying this TCR beta chain appeared many times. The sample is drawn from a study of neurological immune-mediated disorders. CDR3 size: 14 residues. CDR1 SEHNR and CDR2 FQNEAQ come from the germline V gene (reference sequence). Trimming took 5 bases from V and 5 from J; bases not matched to a gene: 7. One entry per CDR3 protein, called by TCRdb with MiXCR from the 5' RACE reads. The sample comprises tens of thousands of distinct CDR3 sequences, 11% to 15% of which are singletons, and about 6.8% rests with the top ten. The rearrangement links TRBV7-9 to TRBJ1-1, with 8 bases fitting TRBD1. The source of this sequence is a woman aged 45 to 65 in good health. Material: PBMCs. In DNA form, the CDR3 reads TGTGCCAGCAGCGCCGACAGGGGAGGGACTGAAGCTTTCTTT. Its translation is CASSADRGGTEAFF.